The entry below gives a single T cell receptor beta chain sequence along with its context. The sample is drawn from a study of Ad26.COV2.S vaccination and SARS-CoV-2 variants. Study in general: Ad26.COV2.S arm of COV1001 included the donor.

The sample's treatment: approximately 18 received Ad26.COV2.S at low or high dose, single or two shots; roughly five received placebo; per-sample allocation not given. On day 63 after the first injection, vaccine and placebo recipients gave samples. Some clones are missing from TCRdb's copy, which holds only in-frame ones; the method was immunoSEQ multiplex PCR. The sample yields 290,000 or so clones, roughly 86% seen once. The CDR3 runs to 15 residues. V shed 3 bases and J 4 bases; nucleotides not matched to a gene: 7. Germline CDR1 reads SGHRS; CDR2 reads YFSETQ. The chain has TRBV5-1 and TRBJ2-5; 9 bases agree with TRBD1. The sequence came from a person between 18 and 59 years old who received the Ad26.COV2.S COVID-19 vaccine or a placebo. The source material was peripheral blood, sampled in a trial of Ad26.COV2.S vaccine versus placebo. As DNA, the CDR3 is TGCGCCAGCAGCTCCCTATCGGACAGGGGAGAGACCCAGTACTTC. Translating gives CASSSLSDRGETQYF.